Presented here are 30 T cell receptor beta chains from one specimen sequenced in a study of glioma-infiltrating T cells after dendritic cell vaccination. Repertoires were generated with immunoSEQ multiplex PCR, while TCRdb's copy carries only in-frame clones and drops some. The sample consists of over 75,000 clones, 70% to 90% of them appearing once. Time point noted: after dendritic cell vaccination, including at tumor progression/relapse. The source was blood, collected after dendritic cell vaccination. The receptors stem from a human donor with glioblastoma.

This sequence joins TRBV5-1 and TRBJ2-7; D perhaps matches TRBD2 (7 bases). CDR3 length: 14 amino acids. Germline V gene sequence: CDR1 SGHRS, CDR2 YFSETQ. Trimming took off 0 bases at V and 6 bases at J, with 13 bases between the two ends. The CDR3 DNA sequence: TGCGCCAGCAGCTTGGACGGGGGGCTCGTCGAGCAGTACTTC. Its protein is CASSLDGGLVEQYF.

This clone was seen only once. This sequence joins TRBV18 and TRBJ1-4; 9 nucleotides align to TRBD1. Germline CDR1 and CDR2: KGHSH and LQKENI. Germline trimming cut 5 bases from V and 5 bases from J; bases unmatched to any gene: 3. The CDR3 consists of 14 residues. In DNA, the CDR3 is TGTGCCAGCTCATCGGGGACAGGGAATGAAAAACTGTTTTTT. It encodes CASSSGTGNEKLFF.

V usage is TRBV19 and J usage is TRBJ1-1, with TRBD1 identical over 7 bases. With 4 bases clipped from V and 9 bases from J, the junction kept 14 bases outside the gene matches. Germline V gene lookup returns CDR1 LNHDA and CDR2 SQIVND (reference sequence). This CDR3 is built from 15 residues. The CDR3 loop reads CASSTLTGSGPKAFF. The CDR3 coding sequence is TGTGCCAGTAGTACGTTGACAGGGAGTGGTCCGAAAGCTTTCTTT.

A few counts support this clone. This chain joins TRBV6-6 and TRBJ1-4; 8 bases line up with TRBD1. The CDR3 contains 13 residues. Germline lookup yields CDR1 MNHNY and CDR2 SVGAGI (reference sequence). The junction had 2 bases not matched to a gene; V was cut back by 8 bases and J by 3 bases. The CDR3 DNA reads TGTGCCAGCCGACAGGGGTCTAATGAAAAACTGTTTTTT. It codes for CASRQGSNEKLFF.

This rearrangement joins TRBV7-9 to TRBJ1-2; the match to TRBD1 covers 7 bases. The trim removed 5 bases at V and 2 bases at J, leaving 11 bases unmatched. This CDR3 region has 16 residues. The V gene's germline CDR1 is SEHNR and CDR2 FQNEAQ (reference sequence). CDR3 sequence: CASSIRSGQQNYGYTF. CDR3 sequence (DNA): TGTGCCAGCAGCATACGATCGGGACAGCAGAACTATGGCTACACCTTC.

The rearrangement links TRBV6-1 to TRBJ2-1, with 9 bases that match TRBD1. V dropped 4 bases and J dropped 4; count of bases not matched to a gene: 5. The CDR3 is 15 residues long. From germline, CDR1 is MNHNS and CDR2 SASEGT. DNA for the CDR3: TGTGCCAGCAGTGCATGGACAGGGGATTACAATGAGCAGTTCTTC. Residues: CASSAWTGDYNEQFF.

The CDR3: CASSFTAVNEKLFF. The CDR3 nucleotides are TGTGCCAGCAGTTTTACAGCAGTGAATGAAAAACTGTTTTTT. This chain links TRBV28 with TRBJ1-4; no firm D call. Trimming removed 3 bases from V and 5 bases from J, with 10 bases in between. The CDR3 is 14 amino acids. Germline V gene lookup returns CDR1 MDHEN and CDR2 SYDVKM. The variable domain in full, with the rest retrieved from reference TRBV28 and TRBJ1-4, is DVKVTQSSRYLVKRTGEKVFLECVQDMDHENMFWYRQDPGLGLRLIYFSYDVKMKEKGDIPEGYSVSREKKERFSLILESASTNQTSMYLCASSFTAVNEKLFFGSGTQLSVL.

This clone appeared a single time. The chain carries TRBV30 and TRBJ1-1; D remains unclear. Per the germline V gene, CDR1 is GTSNPN and CDR2 is SVGIG (reference sequence). V was cut by 3 bases and J by 5 bases, with 25 bases left in between. The CDR3 sequence is 17 residues long. Here the CDR3 DNA reads TGTGCCTGGAGGGAGACCCGTCGCCTTTTGAGTCTTACTGAAGCTTTCTTT. Protein product: CAWRETRRLLSLTEAFF.

This chain links TRBV14 with TRBJ2-3; 8 positions match TRBD2. With V trimmed by 4 bases and J by 3 bases, 12 bases remained unmatched. The CDR3 is made up of 17 amino acids. Germline values: CDR1 SGHDN, CDR2 FVKESK. The CDR3 reads CASSRYYSGGPTDTQYF. CDR3 sequence (DNA): TGTGCCAGCAGCCGATACTATTCGGGAGGGCCGACAGATACGCAGTATTTT. The whole variable domain, filled in from reference TRBV14 and TRBJ2-3, reads EAGVTQFPSHSVIEKGQTVTLRCDPISGHDNLYWYRRVMGKEIKFLLHFVKESKQDESGMPNNRFLAERTGGTYSTLKVQPAELEDSGVYFCASSRYYSGGPTDTQYFGPGTRLTVL.

The chain employs TRBV18 and TRBJ1-2; D ambiguous. This CDR3 contains 12 residues. V shed 3 bases and J shed 8 bases, with 10 bases lying between them. In germline, CDR1 is KGHSH, CDR2 LQKENI. CDR3 sequence: CASSPEVYGYTF. The CDR3 bases are TGTGCCAGCTCACCCGAGGTATACGGCTACACCTTC.

This clone was counted a single time. The CDR3 sequence: CASTTPGGLNSPLHF. CDR3 bases: TGTGCCAGCACCACCCCCGGCGGGTTAAATTCACCCCTCCACTTT. The J gene is TRBJ1-6, the V gene TRBV28; D is undetermined. CDR1 is MDHEN, CDR2 SYDVKM, per germline. This CDR3 comprises 15 residues. The V end was cut by 7 bases, the J end by 7 bases, with 17 bases between.

The V and J genes are TRBV6-6 and TRBJ2-7; possibly TRBD2 for D (7 bases). The ends were cut back, 5 bases at V and 3 bases at J, with 14 bases in the middle. Germline lookup yields CDR1 MNHNY and CDR2 SVGAGI (reference sequence). There are 14 residues in the CDR3. DNA for the CDR3: TGTGCCAGCAGTATAGGGGGGGGTATCTACGAGCAGTACTTC. Amino acid sequence: CASSIGGGIYEQYF.

This clone appeared a few times. This sequence joins TRBV7-3 and TRBJ2-2; 7 nucleotides align to TRBD1. Looked up from germline, CDR1 is SGHTA and CDR2 is FQGTGA. This CDR3 has 18 amino acids. V lost 1 base and J lost 0; bases outside the gene matches: 8. CDR3 protein: CASSLSARQGANTGELFF. In DNA form, the CDR3 reads TGTGCCAGCAGCTTAAGCGCTCGACAGGGCGCGAACACCGGGGAGCTGTTTTTT.

The V call is TRBV7-2, the J call TRBJ1-1; D call uncertain. Germline lookup yields CDR1 SGHTA and CDR2 FQGNSA. The V end was cut by 2 bases, the J end by 0 bases, with 4 bases between. This CDR3 spans 13 amino acids. The CDR3 is CASSLSLNTEAFF. For the CDR3, the DNA is TGTGCCAGCAGCTTATCCTTGAACACTGAAGCTTTCTTT.

V usage is TRBV6-6 and J usage is TRBJ2-3, with D unresolved. The germline V gene has CDR1 MNHNY and CDR2 SVGAGI (reference sequence). The CDR3 length is 11 residues. The V and J ends lost 5 bases and 8 bases respectively, with 8 bases between them. In DNA, the CDR3 is TGTGCCAGCAGTAAGCTAGGTACGCAGTATTTT. Translating it yields CASSKLGTQYF.

The chain joins TRBV28 to TRBJ1-5; 7 positions agree with TRBD1. The CDR3 sequence is 16 residues long. CDR1 and CDR2 from the germline V gene are MDHEN and SYDVKM. V lost 6 bases and J lost 3; bases outside the gene matches: 11. The CDR3 nucleotides are TGTGCCAGCAGCCCCCGAGGGACAGCTACCAATCAGCCCCAGCATTTT. Its protein product is CASSPRGTATNQPQHF. Drawing the rest from reference TRBV28 and TRBJ1-5, the complete variable domain is DVKVTQSSRYLVKRTGEKVFLECVQDMDHENMFWYRQDPGLGLRLIYFSYDVKMKEKGDIPEGYSVSREKKERFSLILESASTNQTSMYLCASSPRGTATNQPQHFGDGTRLSIL.

The chain combines TRBV7-2 with TRBJ2-3; TRBD2 aligns across 7 bases. V shed 6 bases and J 2 bases; nucleotides not matched to a gene: 8. The length of the CDR3 is 15 residues. Per the germline V gene, CDR1 is SGHTA and CDR2 is FQGNSA. CDR3 sequence (DNA): TGTGCCAGCAGGGCATCGGGGGGAGACACAGATACGCAGTATTTT. It codes for CASRASGGDTDTQYF.

The chain is built from TRBV27 and TRBJ1-5; TRBD1 might be the D (6 bases). Germline V gene lookup returns CDR1 MNHEY and CDR2 SMNVEV (reference sequence). Trimming took off 6 bases at V and 1 base at J, with 10 bases between the two ends. This CDR3 contains 14 residues. In DNA form, the CDR3 reads TGTGCCAGCAGGGAGGACAGAAGCAATCAGCCCCAGCATTTT. The encoded protein is CASREDRSNQPQHF.

V and J are TRBV19 and TRBJ1-5; 11 positions match TRBD1. Trimming took 5 bases from V and 1 from J; bases not matched to a gene: 7. The CDR3 is made up of 17 amino acids. Germline CDR1 and CDR2: LNHDA and SQIVND (reference sequence). The CDR3 DNA reads TGTGCCAGTAGTCGAGGACAGGGGGCGTCGAGCAATCAGCCCCAGCATTTT. It specifies CASSRGQGASSNQPQHF.

This clone was detected a few times. The V and J genes are TRBV6-1 and TRBJ1-5, with D perhaps matching TRBD1 (6 bases). Germline CDR1 is MNHNS and CDR2 is SASEGT. CDR3 length: 13 amino acids. V shed 2 bases and J shed 6 bases, with 8 bases lying between them. The CDR3 DNA sequence: TGTGCCAGCAGTGAAATACAGGGTCAGCCCCAGCATTTT. Protein sequence: CASSEIQGQPQHF.

The chain employs TRBV2 and TRBJ2-3, with 14 bases lining up with TRBD2. V dropped 6 bases and J dropped 7; count of bases not matched to a gene: 6. CDR1 is SNHLY and CDR2 is FYNNEI in the germline V gene. This CDR3 region has 15 residues. CDR3 sequence (DNA): TGTGCCAGCAGCCCTGGGACTAGCGGGAGAAATACGCAGTATTTT. It yields the protein CASSPGTSGRNTQYF.

This clone has more than one count but fewer than ten. This chain connects TRBV10-1 to TRBJ2-5, with a weak D call TRBD2 (7 bases). V lost 6 bases to trimming and J lost 4 bases, with 21 bases between them. Germline-derived CDR1 and CDR2 are WNHNN and SYGVQD (reference sequence). CDR3 length: 16 amino acids. In DNA, the CDR3 is TGCGCCAGCAGCGACGCCGGGGAGGGGGGGGGAGAGACCCAGTACTTC. Protein product: CASSDAGEGGGETQYF.

This chain connects TRBV5-8 to TRBJ1-2; TRBD1 might be the D (5 bases). V was pared by 4 bases and J by 2 bases, with 12 bases between. Germline V gives CDR1 SGHTS, CDR2 YDEGEE. This CDR3 spans 14 amino acids. Written as DNA, the CDR3 is TGTGCCAGCAGCCGACAGACAACCAACTATGGCTACACCTTC. Translated: CASSRQTTNYGYTF.

The J gene is TRBJ2-1, the V gene TRBV6-5; 7 bases agree with TRBD1. The CDR3 contains 15 residues. V shed 7 bases, J shed 6 bases, and the junction held 12 bases outside the gene matches. CDR1 is MNHEY, CDR2 SVGAGI, per germline. The CDR3 loop is CASKGAGPGSNEQFF. As DNA, the CDR3 is TGTGCCAGCAAGGGGGCGGGCCCGGGATCCAATGAGCAGTTCTTC.

The chain is built from TRBV2 and TRBJ2-1, with D possibly being TRBD2 (5 bases). Germline V CDR1 and CDR2: SNHLY, FYNNEI. This CDR3 is built from 14 residues. The V gene lost 4 bases and the J gene lost 9 bases, with 16 bases spanning the gap. CDR3 loop: CASSGASQRVEQFF. The CDR3 DNA is TGTGCCAGCAGTGGAGCTAGCCAACGGGTTGAGCAGTTCTTC. Together with reference TRBV2 and TRBJ2-1, the CDR3 gives the full variable domain: EPEVTQTPSHQVTQMGQEVILRCVPISNHLYFYWYRQILGQKVEFLVSFYNNEISEKSEIFDDQFSVERPDGSNFTLKIRSTKLEDSAMYFCASSGASQRVEQFFGPGTRLTVL.

The chain combines TRBV5-1 with TRBJ2-7; no reliable D call. V lost 0 bases and J lost 3, with 7 bases in between. The CDR3 consists of 13 residues. Per germline, CDR1 SGHRS and CDR2 YFSETQ. CDR3 protein: CASSLGQNYEQYF. The DNA of the CDR3 is TGCGCCAGCAGCTTGGGTCAGAACTACGAGCAGTACTTC. Using reference TRBV5-1 and TRBJ2-7 for the parts outside the CDR3, the full variable domain is KAGVTQTPRYLIKTRGQQVTLSCSPISGHRSVSWYQQTPGQGLQFLFEYFSETQRNKGNFPGRFSGRQFSNSRSEMNVSTLELGDSALYLCASSLGQNYEQYFGPGTRLTVT.

The chain combines TRBV27 with TRBJ2-1; 11 bases are a match to TRBD2. The trim removed 2 bases at V and 3 bases at J, leaving 3 bases unmatched. CDR1 is MNHEY, CDR2 SMNVEV, per germline (reference sequence). CDR3 size: 16 residues. The CDR3 nucleotides read TGTGCCAGCAGTTTAATTGGGACTAGCGGCTACAATGAGCAGTTCTTC. It encodes CASSLIGTSGYNEQFF.

This chain connects TRBV4-1 to TRBJ1-1, with D unclear. Germline V lookup: CDR1 MGHRA, CDR2 YSYEKL. The CDR3 runs to 13 residues. The V and J ends lost 0 bases and 10 bases respectively, with 12 bases between them. CDR3 nucleotides: TGCGCCAGCAGCCAAGACCGGACTCCCGGAGCTTTCTTT. Translated, it gives CASSQDRTPGAFF.

The chain has TRBV6-6 and TRBJ2-7; possible D gene TRBD1, 6 bases. The germline V gene encodes CDR1 MNHNY and CDR2 SVGAGI (reference sequence). V lost 6 bases, J lost 2 bases, and 14 bases lay in between. The CDR3 runs 14 residues. The DNA of the CDR3 is TGTGCCAGCAGACAGGGATCTGACACCTACGAGCAGTACGTC. It codes for CASRQGSDTYEQYV.

The chain recombines TRBV5-1 with TRBJ1-3; tentatively, D is TRBD1 (6 bases). This CDR3 spans 14 amino acids. Trimming removed 1 base from V and 3 bases from J, with 8 bases in between. Germline-derived CDR1 and CDR2 are SGHRS and YFSETQ. The CDR3 sequence: CASSLSGDGNTIYF. CDR3 bases: TGCGCCAGCAGCTTGTCAGGGGATGGAAACACCATATATTTT.